One sample yielded the 30 T cell receptor beta chains listed below, sequenced in a study of memory CD4+ T cells and cytomegalovirus serostatus. Method: immunoSEQ multiplex PCR; TCRdb's copy keeps in-frame clones and lacks some. The sample shows 85,000 to 100,000 clones, about four fifths of them seen only once. Single viable CD3+CD4+CD8-CD45RO+ cells were sorted as the memory CD4+ T cells. Sequencing was performed on memory CD4+ T cells from blood. These receptors were taken from an adult in good health and CMV-seropositive.

V gene TRBV28 combines with J gene TRBJ2-3; 13 nucleotides agree with TRBD2. V gave up 6 bases and J gave up 3 bases; unmatched junction bases: 6. Looked up from germline, CDR1 is MDHEN and CDR2 is SYDVKM. The CDR3 covers 16 residues. CDR3 coding DNA: TGTGCCAGCAGCCAGACTAGCGGGAGGATGACAGATACGCAGTATTTT. Residues: CASSQTSGRMTDTQYF.

The rearrangement joins TRBV7-8 to TRBJ2-2; D not certain. V gave up 1 base and J gave up 3 bases, with 12 bases separating them. The V gene's germline CDR1 is SGHVS and CDR2 FQNEAQ. This CDR3 is built from 16 residues. This CDR3 is CASSLDFWSDTGELFF. Here the CDR3 DNA reads TGTGCCAGCAGCTTAGATTTTTGGAGCGACACCGGGGAGCTGTTTTTT.

The rearrangement uses TRBV19 and TRBJ2-6, with TRBD2 identical over 11 bases. This CDR3 is 20 amino acids long. V shed 5 bases and J 2 bases; nucleotides not matched to a gene: 14. The germline V gene encodes CDR1 LNHDA and CDR2 SQIVND (reference sequence). The CDR3 DNA reads as TGTGCCAGTAGTCTCTTGGGTGTAGCGGGGGGGGGCCCTGGGGCCAACGTCCTGACTTTC. The encoded protein is CASSLLGVAGGGPGANVLTF.

This chain uses TRBV6-1 with TRBJ2-5; D remains unclear. V was trimmed by 7 bases and J by 2 bases, leaving 11 bases between them. Germline CDR1 reads MNHNS; CDR2 reads SASEGT. The CDR3 consists of 13 residues. CDR3 region: CASTRGQQETQYF. The CDR3 DNA reads as TGTGCCAGCACTCGTGGCCAGCAAGAGACCCAGTACTTC.

This chain links TRBV4-1 with TRBJ2-3; the D gene is possibly TRBD2 (5 bases). The CDR3 is 16 residues long. V was cut by 1 base and J by 2 bases, with 13 bases left in between. Per the germline V gene, CDR1 is MGHRA and CDR2 is YSYEKL. The chain's CDR3 is CASSQGDYMNTDTQYF. DNA of the CDR3: TGCGCCAGCAGCCAAGGTGACTACATGAACACAGATACGCAGTATTTT.

As regards this clone: The germline gene is not matched at one end of the junction; a read error may be the cause. The V and J genes are TRBV7-7 and TRBJ2-2; TRBD1 is a possible D gene (5 bases). CDR3 length equals 15 residues. The germline V gene encodes CDR1 SSHAT and CDR2 FNYEAQ (reference sequence). The CDR3 DNA sequence: TGTGCTAGCAGCCAGGGTGGGCCCCTTACCGGGGAGCTGTTTTTT. Translation gives CASSQGGPLTGELFF.

The chain uses TRBV10-1 and TRBJ2-7, with 10 bases aligning to TRBD1. Germline lookup yields CDR1 WNHNN and CDR2 SYGVQD (reference sequence). J lost 3 bases, V lost 6 bases, and 2 bases had no gene match. The CDR3 is 13 amino acids. CDR3 DNA: TGCGCCAGCAGCCGGGACAGGGGCTACGAGCAGTACTTC. It yields the protein CASSRDRGYEQYF.

The chain joins TRBV7-3 to TRBJ1-1; 7 bases align to TRBD1. The CDR3 length is 16 residues. The germline CDR1 and CDR2 sequences are SGHTA and FQGTGA. V dropped 4 bases and J dropped 7; count of bases not matched to a gene: 15. The CDR3 here is CASSSARATGKGEAFF. The DNA of the CDR3 is TGTGCCAGCAGCTCAGCGCGTGCGACAGGGAAAGGTGAAGCTTTCTTT.

J is TRBJ2-7 and V is TRBV7-8; 9 bases map to TRBD1. The CDR3 has 19 amino acids. V lost 5 bases and J lost 4; bases outside the gene matches: 21. From germline, CDR1 is SGHVS and CDR2 FQNEAQ. CDR3 protein: CASSARQGVIPSRLYEQYF. CDR3 sequence (DNA): TGTGCCAGCAGCGCCAGACAGGGGGTCATCCCCTCGAGGCTTTACGAGCAGTACTTC.

This clone has only a few counts. The chain recombines TRBV10-1 with TRBJ2-7, with D unclear. Germline assignment: CDR1 WNHNN and CDR2 SYGVQD (reference sequence). The CDR3 consists of 11 residues. V dropped 2 bases and J dropped 7 bases, with 6 bases sitting between them. CDR3 sequence: CASSEPWEQYF. In DNA form, the CDR3 reads TGCGCCAGCAGTGAGCCGTGGGAGCAGTACTTC.

The chain employs TRBV25-1 and TRBJ2-5, with 7 bases identical to TRBD1. The CDR3 loop spans 13 amino acids. CDR1 is MGHDK and CDR2 is SYGVNS in the germline V gene. Germline trimming cut 8 bases from V and 4 bases from J; bases unmatched to any gene: 7. CDR3 sequence reads: CASLGQARETQYF. The CDR3 DNA reads as TGTGCCAGCCTAGGACAGGCTCGAGAGACCCAGTACTTC.

The V call is TRBV21-1, the J call TRBJ1-1; the table's D call, TRBD1, has no DNA check behind it. TRBV21-1 is described as a pseudogene. The CDR3 contains 16 residues. CDR3 residues: CASSKALGRANTEAFF. In DNA form, the CDR3 reads TGTGCCAGCAGCAAAGCGCTAGGCAGGGCGAACACTGAAGCTTTCTTT.

The chain links TRBV27 to TRBJ1-4; D not certain. The V end lost 6 bases, the J end lost 5 bases, and 13 bases lay between the germline ends. Germline V CDR1 and CDR2: MNHEY, SMNVEV (reference sequence). The CDR3 has 14 amino acids. The CDR3 coding sequence is TGTGCCAGCAGAGGATCCCTTGCGAATGAAAAACTGTTTTTT. It translates to CASRGSLANEKLFF.

The chain employs TRBV2 and TRBJ1-1; D may be TRBD1 (5 bases). The CDR3 runs 14 residues. The V and J ends lost 2 bases and 1 base respectively, with 8 bases between them. The germline CDR1 and CDR2 sequences are SNHLY and FYNNEI. In DNA form, the CDR3 reads TGTGCCAGCAGTGAACAGGGCCCGAACACTGAAGCTTTCTTT. It encodes CASSEQGPNTEAFF.

This chain links TRBV27 with TRBJ1-4, with D perhaps TRBD1 (5 bases). Germline CDR1 MNHEY, CDR2 SMNVEV (reference sequence). V shed 2 bases and J shed 6 bases, with 19 bases lying between them. The CDR3 is 17 residues long. Here the CDR3 reads CASSLRSTDTGYEKLFF. DNA of the CDR3: TGTGCCAGCAGTTTAAGATCTACGGACACAGGTTATGAAAAACTGTTTTTT.

This sequence joins TRBV19 and TRBJ2-4; 8 bases align to TRBD1. Trimming removed 5 bases from V and 6 bases from J; junction bases left unmatched: 6. Germline assignment: CDR1 LNHDA and CDR2 SQIVND (reference sequence). The CDR3 contains 14 residues. CDR3 bases: TGTGCCAGTAGTCAGACAGGGGCTAGAAACATTCAGTACTTC. It translates to CASSQTGARNIQYF.

The chain joins TRBV6-6 to TRBJ1-4; tentatively, D is TRBD1 (5 bases). The ends were cut back, 0 bases at V and 10 bases at J, with 12 bases in the middle. The germline gives CDR1 MNHNY, CDR2 SVGAGI (reference sequence). This CDR3 region has 14 residues. The CDR3 DNA is TGTGCCAGCAGTTACTCTAGGCCGGGGGTAAAACTGTTTTTT. It encodes CASSYSRPGVKLFF.

The genes are TRBV5-1 and TRBJ2-2, with D tentatively TRBD2 (6 bases). CDR1 and CDR2 from the germline V gene are SGHRS and YFSETQ. This CDR3 has 14 amino acids. The V end lost 4 bases, the J end lost 3 bases, and 10 bases lay between the germline ends. CDR3 region: CASSLTRYTGELFF. The CDR3 DNA reads as TGCGCCAGCAGCCTGACTAGGTACACCGGGGAGCTGTTTTTT. Looking up the rest from reference TRBV5-1 and TRBJ2-2 gives the full variable domain: KAGVTQTPRYLIKTRGQQVTLSCSPISGHRSVSWYQQTPGQGLQFLFEYFSETQRNKGNFPGRFSGRQFSNSRSEMNVSTLELGDSALYLCASSLTRYTGELFFGEGSRLTVL.

In its sample, this clone was seen a few times. The chain combines TRBV2 with TRBJ2-7, with TRBD2 as a possible D gene (6 bases). V lost 7 bases and J lost 7, with 17 bases in between. Per the germline V gene, CDR1 is SNHLY and CDR2 is FYNNEI. The CDR3 sequence is 13 residues long. CDR3 amino acids: CASTLRDAGEQYF. Written as DNA, the CDR3 is TGTGCCAGCACCCTCCGGGACGCGGGGGAGCAGTACTTC.

The J gene is TRBJ1-5, the V gene TRBV19, with a weak D call TRBD1 (6 bases). This CDR3 spans 16 amino acids. Germline loops: CDR1 LNHDA, CDR2 SQIVND (reference sequence). V was shortened by 6 bases and J by 0 bases, with 15 bases between the two germline ends. CDR3 residues: CASSSRTVNSNQPQHF. CDR3 DNA: TGTGCCAGTAGCTCGCGGACAGTTAATAGCAATCAGCCCCAGCATTTT.

The V call is TRBV5-4, the J call TRBJ1-3; D is unclear. This CDR3 contains 14 residues. Looked up from germline, CDR1 is SGHNT and CDR2 is YYREEE (reference sequence). V lost 0 bases and J 0 bases, leaving 4 bases between the germline ends. The CDR3: CASSLDTSGNTIYF. In DNA, the CDR3 is TGTGCCAGCAGCTTGGACACCTCTGGAAACACCATATATTTT.

The chain links TRBV2 to TRBJ1-5; possible D gene TRBD1, 6 bases. CDR1 is SNHLY, CDR2 FYNNEI, per germline. This CDR3 comprises 14 residues. The ends were cut back, 5 bases at V and 5 bases at J, with 13 bases in the middle. The CDR3, as DNA: TGTGCCAGCAGTCAGAATGGGGGCTATCAGCCCCAGCATTTT. Residues: CASSQNGGYQPQHF.

The rearrangement uses TRBV14 and TRBJ1-3; weak D call: TRBD1 (5 bases). CDR3 length: 18 residues. CDR1 is SGHDN, CDR2 FVKESK, per germline. The V end lost 6 bases, the J end lost 2 bases, and 23 bases lay between the germline ends. The chain's CDR3 is CASSLHGRGDLTGNTIYF. CDR3 bases: TGTGCCAGCAGTCTCCACGGACGGGGGGATCTAACTGGAAACACCATATATTTT. Variable domain in full (rest from reference TRBV14 and TRBJ1-3): EAGVTQFPSHSVIEKGQTVTLRCDPISGHDNLYWYRRVMGKEIKFLLHFVKESKQDESGMPNNRFLAERTGGTYSTLKVQPAELEDSGVYFCASSLHGRGDLTGNTIYFGEGSWLTVV.

The rearrangement joins TRBV6-5 to TRBJ1-2; no clear D. Trimming took 6 bases from V and 4 from J, leaving 18 bases between them. The CDR3 is 15 residues long. Germline lookup yields CDR1 MNHEY and CDR2 SVGAGI. The DNA for the CDR3 is TGTGCCAGCAGGCTCACCCTAGGAGGGAGCTATGGCTACACCTTC. Translated: CASRLTLGGSYGYTF.

The J gene is TRBJ2-7, the V gene TRBV2; 8 bases are a match to TRBD2. This CDR3 comprises 12 residues. Germline-derived CDR1 and CDR2 are SNHLY and FYNNEI. The V and J ends lost 6 bases and 2 bases, in that order; junction bases with no gene match: 0. This CDR3 reads CASSGRAYEQYF. CDR3 DNA sequence: TGTGCCAGCAGCGGGAGGGCCTACGAGCAGTACTTC.

The chain combines TRBV6-6 with TRBJ2-2; 7 bases map to TRBD1. Trimming at V came to 6 bases and at J to 0 bases, leaving 7 bases not matched to a gene. CDR1 MNHNY and CDR2 SVGAGI come from the germline V gene (reference sequence). There are 16 residues in the CDR3. In DNA form, the CDR3 reads TGTGCCAGCAGCCACGGGGACAGTGCGAACACCGGGGAGCTGTTTTTT. Protein: CASSHGDSANTGELFF.

The CDR3 DNA is TGTGCCAGTCGACAGGATTCCATTTCTGAAAAACTGTTTTTT. This translates into CASRQDSISEKLFF. The chain carries TRBV2 and TRBJ1-4; D possibly corresponds to TRBD1 (6 bases). Trimming took off 9 bases at V and 7 bases at J, with 18 bases between the two ends. The CDR3 is 14 amino acids. From germline, CDR1 is SNHLY and CDR2 FYNNEI.

This chain connects TRBV5-1 to TRBJ2-1; 9 positions match TRBD1. The germline V gene has CDR1 SGHRS and CDR2 YFSETQ. The CDR3 is made up of 15 amino acids. With 4 bases clipped from V and 2 bases from J, the junction kept 4 bases outside the gene matches. This CDR3 reads CASSQTGGAYNEQFF. In DNA, the CDR3 is TGCGCCAGCAGCCAGACAGGGGGGGCCTACAATGAGCAGTTCTTC.

This clone was detected only once. This CDR3 is CASSQFLGTYYGYTF. The CDR3 bases are TGTGCCAGCAGCCAATTCTTGGGGACTTACTATGGCTACACCTTC. The genes are TRBV16 and TRBJ1-2, with D possibly matching TRBD1 (5 bases). Trimming pared 1 base from V and 3 bases from J, leaving 12 bases between. CDR3 size: 15 residues. Germline V CDR1 and CDR2: KGHSY, FQNENV.

This clone occurred a few times. The genes are TRBV4-2 and TRBJ2-7; 9 bases line up with TRBD2. V trimming: 5 bases; J trimming: 0 bases; junction bases outside the gene matches: 5. Germline CDR1 is LGHNA and CDR2 is YNFKEQ. There are 15 residues in the CDR3. CDR3 sequence: CASSISGGSSYEQYF. The CDR3 DNA is TGTGCCAGCAGCATTAGCGGGGGCAGCTCCTACGAGCAGTACTTC.